Listed here are 29 T cell receptor beta chains from one sample, sequenced in a study of cytomegalovirus exposure and HLA in healthy donors. The PCR made use of 60 Vbeta and 13 Jbeta primers. Sequenced by immunoSEQ multiplex PCR; TCRdb stores in-frame clones only, minus some. The sample lists about 92,000 clones, over 70% seen once, with around 1.2% in the top ten. The material sequenced was PBMCs. These receptors originate from a girl aged 2 to 9 in good health and CMV-seropositive.

The rearrangement links TRBV28 to TRBJ2-7, with D tentatively TRBD1 (5 bases). This CDR3 region has 14 residues. Deletions cut 1 base from V and 5 bases from J, with 12 bases between. Germline loops: CDR1 MDHEN, CDR2 SYDVKM. DNA for the CDR3: TGTGCCAGCAGTTTATCCGAACAGGTCCACGAGCAGTACTTC. It specifies CASSLSEQVHEQYF.

Only one count was recorded for this clone. V and J are TRBV30 and TRBJ1-2; 9 bases agree with TRBD1. CDR1 and CDR2 (germline): GTSNPN, SVGIG (reference sequence). The J segment lost 5 bases and the V segment lost 6 bases, leaving 10 bases of the junction unmatched. This CDR3 is 14 amino acids long. CDR3 sequence reads: CACNPQGARYGYTF. CDR3 DNA sequence: TGTGCCTGCAATCCACAGGGGGCTAGGTATGGCTACACCTTC.

This clone occurred a few times. V and J are TRBV18 and TRBJ1-1, with D uncertain. With 4 bases removed from V and 2 bases from J, the gap between germline ends came to 8 bases. From germline, CDR1 is KGHSH and CDR2 LQKENI. The CDR3 has 13 residues. The CDR3: CASSLASNTEAFF. The CDR3 nucleotides are TGTGCCAGCTCACTGGCTTCCAACACTGAAGCTTTCTTT.

The chain recombines TRBV9 with TRBJ1-5, with 11 bases lining up with TRBD1. The germline CDR1 and CDR2 sequences are SGDLS and YYNGEE. Germline trimming cut 2 bases from V and 1 base from J; bases unmatched to any gene: 2. This CDR3 is 16 amino acids long. DNA of the CDR3: TGTGCCAGCAGCGTGGGGACAGGGGGAAGCAATCAGCCCCAGCATTTT. It encodes CASSVGTGGSNQPQHF.

The chain links TRBV6-5 to TRBJ2-3; 9 bases map to TRBD2. CDR1 is MNHEY, CDR2 SVGAGI, per germline. The V segment lost 2 bases and the J segment 0 bases; nucleotides outside the gene matches: 0. This CDR3 contains 15 residues. CDR3 nucleotide sequence: TGTGCCAGCAGTTACACTAGCGGGAGCACAGATACGCAGTATTTT. It specifies CASSYTSGSTDTQYF.

The chain has TRBV7-2 and TRBJ1-2; D not certain. Looked up from germline, CDR1 is SGHTA and CDR2 is FQGNSA. CDR3 size: 14 residues. Trimming removed 2 bases at V and 3 bases at J, with 10 bases between. Here the CDR3 reads CASSLSPHHYGYTF. The CDR3 DNA reads as TGTGCCAGCAGCTTATCACCACACCACTATGGCTACACCTTC.

In its sample, this clone was seen once. The rearrangement uses TRBV19 and TRBJ2-3, with no clear D. This CDR3 comprises 13 residues. CDR1 is LNHDA, CDR2 SQIVND, per germline (reference sequence). The V end was cut by 6 bases, the J end by 0 bases, with 7 bases between. The CDR3 DNA sequence: TGTGCCAGTAGGATCGGGAGCACAGATACGCAGTATTTT. It is translated as CASRIGSTDTQYF. Full variable domain (rest looked up from reference TRBV19 and TRBJ2-3): DGGITQSPKYLFRKEGQNVTLSCEQNLNHDAMYWYRQDPGQGLRLIYYSQIVNDFQKGDIAEGYSVSREKKESFPLTVTSAQKNPTAFYLCASRIGSTDTQYFGPGTRLTVL.

V gene TRBV6-5 combines with J gene TRBJ1-1; D unresolved. The CDR3 has 11 residues. Germline V gene data show CDR1 as MNHEY and CDR2 as SVGAGI. Trimming cost V 6 bases and J 6 bases, with 8 bases left between them. CDR3 nucleotide sequence: TGTGCCAGCAGCAGGTATCCTGAAGCTTTCTTT. The encoded protein is CASSRYPEAFF.

Regarding this clone: This same CDR3 is encoded by further DNA sequences in the sample. The V and J genes are TRBV5-1 and TRBJ1-5, with D possibly being TRBD1 (6 bases). Germline CDR1 SGHRS, CDR2 YFSETQ. The CDR3 totals 15 residues. V lost 2 bases and J 3 bases, leaving 12 bases between the germline ends. CDR3 residues: CASSFEDSLNQPQHF. The CDR3, as DNA: TGCGCCAGCAGCTTTGAGGACAGCCTCAATCAGCCCCAGCATTTT.

The chain recombines TRBV27 with TRBJ2-7; 8 bases line up with TRBD2. Germline CDR1 reads MNHEY; CDR2 reads SMNVEV (reference sequence). This CDR3 comprises 13 residues. With V trimmed by 5 bases and J by 4 bases, 4 bases remained unmatched. DNA of the CDR3: TGTGCCAGCAGTAGCGGGAGTGTATACGAGCAGTACTTC. Its translation is CASSSGSVYEQYF.

A few counts support this clone. The J gene is TRBJ2-7, the V gene TRBV5-1, with a weak D call TRBD1 (5 bases). Trimming stripped 2 bases from V and 2 bases from J, with 17 bases between. In germline, CDR1 is SGHRS, CDR2 YFSETQ. CDR3 size: 16 residues. This CDR3 reads CASSLTTGAGTYEQYF. The CDR3 DNA follows: TGCGCCAGCAGCTTAACTACAGGCGCCGGAACCTACGAGCAGTACTTC.

The gene calls are TRBV9 and TRBJ1-2; D unresolved. CDR1 and CDR2 from the germline V gene are SGDLS and YYNGEE. The CDR3 is 14 residues long. The V and J ends lost 1 base and 7 bases respectively, with 14 bases between them. The DNA for the CDR3 is TGTGCCAGCAGCGTATACGGCGGTTTGAGTGGCTACACCTTC. This codes for CASSVYGGLSGYTF.

This chain joins TRBV5-1 and TRBJ2-3; D may be TRBD2 (6 bases). Trimming stripped 0 bases from V and 4 bases from J, with 12 bases between. The germline V gene has CDR1 SGHRS and CDR2 YFSETQ. The CDR3 runs to 15 residues. The CDR3 nucleotides read TGCGCCAGCAGCTTGGGGGGGAGGTTGTCAGATACGCAGTATTTT. Translated: CASSLGGRLSDTQYF.

The CDR3 DNA follows: TGTGCCACCAGGAGACGGACTTCCACCACAGATACGCAGTATTTT. Its protein is CATRRRTSTTDTQYF. The chain uses TRBV10-3 and TRBJ2-3; D perhaps matches TRBD2 (5 bases). Trimming removed 10 bases from V and 2 bases from J, with 19 bases in between. Germline CDR1 is ENHRY and CDR2 is SYGVKD. The CDR3 contains 15 residues.

The chain joins TRBV7-2 to TRBJ2-7, with TRBD2 matching over 7 bases. This CDR3 is 15 amino acids long. CDR1 is SGHTA and CDR2 is FQGNSA in the germline V gene. V lost 2 bases, J lost 2 bases, and 6 bases stayed unmatched. CDR3 nucleotides: TGTGCCAGCAGCTTACCCGGGACTAAGGCCTACGAGCAGTACTTC. Translation: CASSLPGTKAYEQYF.

The chain employs TRBV25-1 and TRBJ1-1, with D unresolved. Trimming removed 1 base from V and 8 bases from J, with 8 bases in between. The CDR3 runs 12 residues. CDR1 is MGHDK, CDR2 SYGVNS, per germline. CDR3 loop: CASSEFRQEAFF. The CDR3 DNA reads as TGTGCCAGCAGTGAATTCAGGCAGGAAGCTTTCTTT.

This clone appeared a single time. The genes are TRBV2 and TRBJ1-5, with 7 positions matching TRBD1. Unmatched junction bases numbered 5, after V lost 6 bases and J lost 0 bases. The CDR3 sequence is 15 residues long. The germline CDR1 and CDR2 sequences are SNHLY and FYNNEI. The CDR3 DNA reads TGTGCCAGCAGGTGGGACAGTTATAGCAATCAGCCCCAGCATTTT. Its protein is CASRWDSYSNQPQHF.

The chain combines TRBV6-1 with TRBJ1-1; D unresolved. The CDR3 sequence is 10 residues long. With 1 base removed from V and 11 bases from J, the gap between germline ends came to 5 bases. Germline-derived CDR1 and CDR2 are MNHNS and SASEGT. The CDR3 here is CASSEGSAFF. CDR3 sequence (DNA): TGTGCCAGCAGTGAAGGTTCGGCTTTCTTT.

The gene calls are TRBV28 and TRBJ2-5, with 11 bases matching TRBD2. The length of the CDR3 is 16 residues. The germline gives CDR1 MDHEN, CDR2 SYDVKM. The J segment lost 1 base and the V segment lost 6 bases, leaving 7 bases of the junction unmatched. CDR3 sequence: CASRPLAGVSQETQYF. DNA of the CDR3: TGTGCCAGCAGGCCACTAGCGGGAGTGTCCCAAGAGACCCAGTACTTC.

CDR3 residues: CASSNQGQSNTEAFF. The CDR3 coding sequence is TGTGCCAGCAGTAACCAGGGACAGTCCAACACTGAAGCTTTCTTT. The rearrangement uses TRBV25-1 and TRBJ1-1; 7 positions match TRBD1. The ends lost 5 bases at V and 2 bases at J; junction bases unmatched: 8. From germline, CDR1 is MGHDK and CDR2 SYGVNS. CDR3 length: 15 amino acids.

The chain carries TRBV5-1 and TRBJ2-7; no firm D call. Germline V gene data show CDR1 as SGHRS and CDR2 as YFSETQ. CDR3 length: 14 residues. V shed 4 bases and J shed 0 bases, with 11 bases lying between them. The CDR3 spells CASSRGFVSYEQYF. The CDR3 nucleotides are TGCGCCAGCAGCCGCGGATTCGTCTCCTACGAGCAGTACTTC.

This chain uses TRBV27 with TRBJ2-1; maybe TRBD1 (7 bases). Trimming removed 5 bases from V and 7 bases from J, with 18 bases in between. This CDR3 is 15 amino acids long. Germline V gene lookup returns CDR1 MNHEY and CDR2 SMNVEV (reference sequence). This CDR3 is CASSPSGGRENEQFF. The CDR3 nucleotides are TGTGCCAGCAGTCCCTCAGGGGGACGGGAGAATGAGCAGTTCTTC.

This chain connects TRBV6-6 to TRBJ1-2; D is possibly TRBD1 (5 bases). The germline V gene has CDR1 MNHNY and CDR2 SVGAGI (reference sequence). V lost 9 bases and J 5 bases, leaving 13 bases between the germline ends. The CDR3 is 12 amino acids. The CDR3 DNA reads as TGTGCCAGTGAGACAGACTCATATGGCTACACCTTC. Translating it yields CASETDSYGYTF.

V and J are TRBV27 and TRBJ1-2; the D is unclear. The CDR3 totals 15 residues. V was trimmed by 2 bases and J by 4 bases, leaving 14 bases between them. Germline V lookup: CDR1 MNHEY, CDR2 SMNVEV (reference sequence). CDR3 residues: CASSLTPPRSYGYTF. The CDR3 DNA sequence: TGTGCCAGCAGTTTAACCCCGCCACGGAGCTATGGCTACACCTTC.

The count of this clone is one. This chain links TRBV10-3 with TRBJ2-1; D gene unclear. Trimming cost V 10 bases and J 10 bases, with 20 bases left between them. CDR3 length: 13 residues. CDR1 is ENHRY and CDR2 is SYGVKD in the germline V gene. DNA for the CDR3: TGTGCCACGGCCGCGACTTCGCCCTCGGAGCAGTTCTTC. Translating it yields CATAATSPSEQFF.

The chain joins TRBV30 to TRBJ1-4; D might be TRBD1 (6 bases). CDR1 is GTSNPN, CDR2 SVGIG, per germline (reference sequence). The CDR3 consists of 13 residues. Trimming left V 3 bases short and J 4 bases short, with 9 bases between. CDR3: CAWRRTDNEKLFF. CDR3 bases: TGTGCCTGGAGAAGGACAGATAATGAAAAACTGTTTTTT. The whole variable domain, remainder taken from reference TRBV30 and TRBJ1-4, is SQTIHQWPATLVQPVGSPLSLECTVEGTSNPNLYWYRQAAGRGLQLLFYSVGIGQISSEVPQNLSASRPQDRQFILSSKKLLLSDSGFYLCAWRRTDNEKLFFGSGTQLSVL.

This clone turned up a few times. The V call is TRBV18, the J call TRBJ1-4; weak D call: TRBD1 (6 bases). CDR1 is KGHSH, CDR2 LQKENI, per germline. The ends were cut back, 3 bases at V and 7 bases at J, with 15 bases in the middle. This CDR3 has 15 residues. This chain's CDR3 is CASSPQQGGSEKLFF. The CDR3, as DNA: TGTGCCAGCTCACCCCAACAGGGCGGTAGTGAAAAACTGTTTTTT.

The rearrangement uses TRBV28 and TRBJ1-1; tentatively, D is TRBD1 (5 bases). The CDR3 runs 14 residues. V lost 6 bases, J lost 0 bases, and 11 bases lay in between. CDR1 and CDR2 (germline): MDHEN, SYDVKM. The DNA of the CDR3 is TGTGCCAGCAGCCCCGCAGGGATGAACACTGAAGCTTTCTTT. Translated, it gives CASSPAGMNTEAFF.

This chain links TRBV19 with TRBJ2-2; 13 bases agree with TRBD2. The CDR3 contains 20 residues. Germline V gene lookup returns CDR1 LNHDA and CDR2 SQIVND (reference sequence). Trimming cost V 3 bases and J 0 bases; bases outside gene matches: 10. This chain's CDR3 is CASSITSGRVRGANTGELFF. CDR3 DNA: TGTGCCAGTAGTATCACTAGCGGGAGGGTAAGAGGCGCGAACACCGGGGAGCTGTTTTTT.